A selection of T cell receptor beta chains follows, all from one sample in a study of shared clonotypes between healthy human individuals. TCRdb's copy holds only in-frame clones and misses some; the assay was immunoSEQ multiplex PCR. This sample has around 2.5 million clones, with approximately 94% found just once. The sequenced sample was naive CD4+ T cells from PBMCs. These TCRs come from a man aged 18 to 29 in good health. Some clones in this sample may be carry-over from other donors' samples. Both conserved end residues are part of each CDR3. Each record gives: D gene, J gene, clone size, V gene, CDR3 protein, CDR3 DNA. A D gene is named only where the DNA matches it firmly. Size values are once, few and many counts, or a class for expanded clones, and some rows have none.

D: TRBD2; J: TRBJ2-1; size: .; V: TRBV4-1; CDR3: CASSTRLAADYNEQFF; DNA: TGCGCCAGCAGCACACGACTAGCGGCAGATTACAATGAGCAGTTCTTC
D: .; J: TRBJ2-2; size: once; V: TRBV2; CDR3: CASRVGYNTGELFF; DNA: TGTGCCAGCAGGGTCGGGTATAACACCGGGGAGCTGTTTTTT
D: .; J: TRBJ1-2; size: .; V: TRBV29-1; CDR3: CSVEGTWQGGTYGYTF; DNA: TGCAGCGTTGAAGGGACCTGGCAGGGAGGCACCTATGGCTACACCTTC
D: .; J: TRBJ2-2; size: few; V: TRBV25-1; CDR3: CASSVLLIGGELFF; DNA: TGTGCCAGCAGTGTACTCCTCATCGGGGGGGAGCTGTTTTTT
D: TRBD1; J: TRBJ1-4; size: .; V: TRBV19; CDR3: CASRGTEDEKLFF; DNA: TGTGCCAGTAGAGGGACAGAAGATGAAAAACTGTTTTTT
D: .; J: TRBJ2-1; size: .; V: TRBV20-1; CDR3: CSAPLRNRVFF; DNA: TGCAGTGCCCCCCTGCGGAATCGGGTGTTCTTC
D: TRBD1; J: TRBJ1-5; size: .; V: TRBV6-1; CDR3: CASSDMGQGAKGNQPQHF; DNA: TGTGCCAGCAGTGATATGGGACAGGGGGCGAAAGGCAATCAGCCCCAGCATTTT
D: .; J: TRBJ1-5; size: .; V: TRBV9; CDR3: CASSVVGDQPQHF; DNA: TGTGCCAGCAGCGTAGTCGGGGATCAGCCCCAGCATTTT
D: .; J: TRBJ1-2; size: .; V: TRBV6-1; CDR3: CASSKGLANYGYTF; DNA: TGTGCCAGCAGTAAGGGACTCGCTAACTATGGCTACACCTTC
D: .; J: TRBJ2-7; size: .; V: TRBV2; CDR3: CASGGVGYEQYF; DNA: TGTGCCAGCGGGGGAGTCGGGTACGAGCAGTACTTC
D: .; J: TRBJ1-5; size: .; V: TRBV7-8; CDR3: CASSFDRDQPQHF; DNA: TGTGCCAGCAGCTTCGACAGAGATCAGCCCCAGCATTTT
D: .; J: TRBJ1-4; size: .; V: TRBV4-1; CDR3: CASSQVWVGEKLFF; DNA: TGCGCCAGCAGCCAAGTGTGGGTAGGCGAAAAACTGTTTTTT
D: .; J: TRBJ1-1; size: .; V: TRBV5-1; CDR3: CASSFGPQLYTEAFF; DNA: TGCGCCAGCAGCTTCGGTCCCCAGCTCTACACTGAAGCTTTCTTT
D: .; J: TRBJ1-2; size: .; V: TRBV2; CDR3: CASKLGGFHYGYTF; DNA: TGTGCCAGCAAACTAGGGGGGTTTCACTATGGCTACACCTTC
D: .; J: TRBJ2-7; size: .; V: TRBV6-6; CDR3: CASRGEGVGYEQYF; DNA: TGTGCCAGCAGGGGGGAGGGGGTAGGTTACGAGCAGTACTTC
D: TRBD2; J: TRBJ2-5; size: .; V: TRBV7-3; CDR3: CASSRQGLAGYQETQYF; DNA: TGTGCCAGCAGCCGCCAAGGACTAGCGGGGTACCAAGAGACCCAGTACTTC
D: .; J: TRBJ2-3; size: .; V: TRBV11-3; CDR3: CASSPVWGDTQYF; DNA: TGTGCCAGCAGTCCTGTATGGGGGGATACGCAGTATTTT
D: TRBD1; J: TRBJ1-5; size: .; V: TRBV18; CDR3: CASSPNRGWEPQHF; DNA: TGTGCCAGCTCACCCAACAGGGGTTGGGAGCCCCAGCATTTT
D: TRBD1; J: TRBJ1-5; size: .; V: TRBV14; CDR3: CASSQSGEPGQPNQPQHF; DNA: TGTGCCAGCAGCCAAAGTGGCGAACCGGGACAGCCCAATCAGCCCCAGCATTTT
D: .; J: TRBJ2-1; size: .; V: TRBV7-9; CDR3: CASSWNRVLYNEQFF; DNA: TGTGCCAGCAGTTGGAACCGGGTCCTCTACAATGAGCAGTTCTTC